Listed below are T cell receptor beta chains from one sample, sequenced in a study of T-cell reconstitution after alpha-beta-depleted transplantation in children. TCRdb reprocessed the PCR reads via MiXCR and lists one record per CDR3 protein. In the table there are 440,000 or so distinct CDR3 sequences, around 46% of which are singletons. The specimen was PBMCs, collected before TCRalphabeta/CD19-depleted stem cell transplant. The receptor set was obtained from a girl aged 2 to 9 with aplastic anemia, due to receive a stem cell transplant. Each CDR3 is given with its conserved first and last residue. Each record gives: CDR3 DNA, CDR3 protein, D gene, clone size, J gene, V gene. The D gene is left open where the match is weak. A clone size is listed for some rows: how often the clone was seen (once, few, many), or a class if it is expanded.

cdr3_nt: TGCAGTGAAATTCGGGTCGGGGAGACCCAGTACTTC
cdr3_aa: CSEIRVGETQYF
d_call: NA
clone_size: NA
j_call: TRBJ2-5
v_call: TRBV20-1

cdr3_nt: TGTGCCAGCAGCTTAGGGTCCTCACTCCGCACAGATACGCAGTATTTT
cdr3_aa: CASSLGSSLRTDTQYF
d_call: NA
clone_size: NA
j_call: TRBJ2-3
v_call: TRBV7-2

cdr3_nt: TGCGCCAGCAGCTTAGTAGTGTCAGATACGCAGTATTTT
cdr3_aa: CASSLVVSDTQYF
d_call: NA
clone_size: many
j_call: TRBJ2-3
v_call: TRBV5-1

cdr3_nt: TGTGCCAGCGTATCTTTTGACGGACCCTACGAGCAGTACTTC
cdr3_aa: CASVSFDGPYEQYF
d_call: NA
clone_size: once
j_call: TRBJ2-7
v_call: TRBV7-9

cdr3_nt: TGCGCCAGCAGCTTGAATAAGATCGGATCACCCCTCCACTTT
cdr3_aa: CASSLNKIGSPLHF
d_call: NA
clone_size: NA
j_call: TRBJ1-6
v_call: TRBV5-1

cdr3_nt: TGTGCCAGCAGCGCCCAGGGGGGGGCAGGTGGCTACACCTTC
cdr3_aa: CASSAQGGAGGYTF
d_call: TRBD1
clone_size: NA
j_call: TRBJ1-2
v_call: TRBV7-9

cdr3_nt: TGCGCCAGCAACCTACTAGGGGAGCTGTTTTTT
cdr3_aa: CASNLLGELFF
d_call: NA
clone_size: NA
j_call: TRBJ2-2
v_call: TRBV5-1

cdr3_nt: TGCGCCAGCAGTTCCGTGACAGGGGCCTACGAGCAGTACTTC
cdr3_aa: CASSSVTGAYEQYF
d_call: TRBD1
clone_size: NA
j_call: TRBJ2-7
v_call: TRBV5-1

cdr3_nt: TGTGCCAGCAGCTCGACAGGGAGTCACTCTGGAAACACCATATATTTT
cdr3_aa: CASSSTGSHSGNTIYF
d_call: TRBD1
clone_size: NA
j_call: TRBJ1-3
v_call: TRBV7-3

cdr3_nt: TGCAGTGCGGGACAACCAGCCAAAAACATTCAGTACTTC
cdr3_aa: CSAGQPAKNIQYF
d_call: NA
clone_size: NA
j_call: TRBJ2-4
v_call: TRBV20-1

cdr3_nt: TGCAGCGCCCACTTAGCGGGAGGGCCCTCGCTACAGTACTTC
cdr3_aa: CSAHLAGGPSLQYF
d_call: TRBD2
clone_size: many
j_call: TRBJ2-7
v_call: TRBV29-1

cdr3_nt: TGTGCCAGCGCAGGGACTAGCGGTTACAATGAGCAGTTCTTC
cdr3_aa: CASAGTSGYNEQFF
d_call: TRBD2
clone_size: few
j_call: TRBJ2-1
v_call: TRBV18

cdr3_nt: TGTGCCAGCAGCCAGGACTTTTCCGGGGAGCTGTTTTTT
cdr3_aa: CASSQDFSGELFF
d_call: NA
clone_size: NA
j_call: TRBJ2-2
v_call: TRBV7-3

cdr3_nt: TGTGCCAGCAGCTCAACGTGGGAGGCGCCGATGAATGAGCAGTTCTTC
cdr3_aa: CASSSTWEAPMNEQFF
d_call: NA
clone_size: NA
j_call: TRBJ2-1
v_call: TRBV7-9

cdr3_nt: TGCAGTGCTAGAGAGTCCACAGATACGCAGTATTTT
cdr3_aa: CSARESTDTQYF
d_call: NA
clone_size: many
j_call: TRBJ2-3
v_call: TRBV20-1